This TCR beta chain was obtained from a study of blood T cell repertoires in COVID-19. Study background: Sites in the United States, Italy and Spain provided acute and convalescent COVID-19 samples. PBMCs, B-cell-depleted T cells, or T cells were the source of the cDNA or gDNA that made up the material.

Original handling: From reference gene primer amplification, estimates of nucleated cell counts were derived. Produced via immunoSEQ multiplex PCR; TCRdb's table is partial and in-frame only. The V and J calls and clone size are taken from that table; D and trimming were inferred from the DNA. This table holds around 420,000 clones, over 75% found once. Participants were placed into cohorts based on the clinical history they reported. V gave up 3 bases and J gave up 5 bases; unmatched junction bases: 10. This CDR3 contains 15 residues. Germline V gene data show CDR1 as SGHNT and CDR2 as YYREEE (reference sequence).

The chain recombines TRBV5-4 with TRBJ2-5; TRBD1 agrees at 7 bases. The source is a woman in her thirties or forties with acute COVID-19. What was sequenced was PBMCs or T cells enriched from blood (not recorded which). This CDR3 reads CASSSRTGLGETQYF. The CDR3 DNA is TGTGCCAGCAGCTCAAGGACAGGCCTAGGGGAGACCCAGTACTTC.